The 10 T cell receptor beta chains below come from one sample, sequenced in a study of vaccination and CD4 T cells after COVID-19 (dated by TCRdb to between 2021 and 2022). No cognate antigen is known for these TCRs. The library was built by means of PCR. Data came from an Illumina iSeq 100. DNA from cultured CD4+ T cells underwent TCR sequencing with the Oncomine TCR Beta short-read assay at the Johns Hopkins FTIC core. TCRdb reran the public reads through fastp at Q25 and MiXCR, keeping productive beta chains. CDR3 protein duplicates are merged, each entry listing the most common genes and DNA. The sample table holds 15,000 to 20,000 distinct CDR3 sequences, of which approximately 49% were seen once. About 4% of the sample rests with the top ten. In light of the paper, this sample's treatment or condition label describes: roughly ten-day PBMC culture with coronavirus spike peptide pools or control peptides (ViraFEST assay).

Specimen: CD4+ T cells from blood, cultured in vitro. Source of these receptors: a human donor who had recovered from COVID-19.

The chain joins TRBV20-1 to TRBJ2-1; D is ambiguous. The V gene lost 4 bases and the J gene lost 0 bases, with 13 bases spanning the gap. The germline gives CDR1 DFQATT, CDR2 SNEGSKA (reference sequence). There are 15 residues in the CDR3. Written as DNA, the CDR3 is TGCAGTGCTACCCAGCCTTTCAGCTCCTACAATGAGCAGTTCTTC. Residues: CSATQPFSSYNEQFF.

This clonotype occurred once. V gene TRBV7-3 combines with J gene TRBJ1-5; no clear D gene. The CDR3 covers 16 residues. V dropped 5 bases and J dropped 3 bases, with 17 bases sitting between them. Germline CDR1 SGHTA, CDR2 FQGTGA. CDR3 sequence reads: CASSRRHEGHNQPQHF. In DNA form, the CDR3 reads TGTGCCAGCAGCCGACGGCATGAGGGCCACAATCAGCCCCAGCATTTT.

The count of this clonotype is one. The chain joins TRBV6-2 or TRBV6-3 to TRBJ2-7; 8 positions match TRBD1. The CDR3 extends over 14 amino acids. Germline CDR1 is MNHEY and CDR2 is SVGEGT. V trimming: 4 bases; J trimming: 0 bases; junction bases outside the gene matches: 2. CDR3 sequence reads: CASSSQGGSYEQYF. The DNA for the CDR3 is TGTGCCAGCAGTTCACAGGGGGGCTCCTACGAGCAGTACTTC.

V is TRBV30 and J is TRBJ1-3, with a weak D call TRBD1 (6 bases). Germline V gene data show CDR1 as GTSNPN and CDR2 as SVGIG (reference sequence). V lost 5 bases and J lost 4, with 9 bases in between. The length of the CDR3 is 12 residues. As DNA, the CDR3 is TGTGCCTGGGGGACACTGGGAAACACCATATATTTT. This translates into CAWGTLGNTIYF.

The chain carries TRBV25-1 and TRBJ2-7, with 10 bases identical to TRBD2. Germline V gene data show CDR1 as MGHDK and CDR2 as SYGVNS. V was pared by 4 bases and J by 6 bases, with 9 bases of the junction left unmatched. This CDR3 has 15 amino acids. The CDR3 loop is CASSGASGSIGEQYF. For the CDR3, the DNA is TGTGCCAGCAGTGGGGCTAGCGGGAGTATAGGCGAGCAGTACTTC.

This clonotype has a handful of counts. The chain carries TRBV28 and TRBJ1-1; D perhaps matches TRBD1 (6 bases). CDR3 length: 14 amino acids. Trimming shortened V by 8 bases and J by 2 bases, and 15 bases separated the two germline ends. Germline V gene sequence: CDR1 MDHEN, CDR2 SYDVKM. CDR3: CASDRGGGNTEAFF. For the CDR3, the DNA is TGTGCCAGCGACCGGGGGGGCGGCAACACTGAAGCTTTCTTT.

The chain carries TRBV20-1 and TRBJ1-5; maybe TRBD1 (6 bases). Germline V gene sequence: CDR1 DFQATT, CDR2 SNEGSKA (reference sequence). CDR3 length equals 17 residues. With 2 bases removed from V and 0 bases from J, the gap between germline ends came to 17 bases. CDR3 nucleotide sequence: TGCAGTGCTAGAACCCCCAACGGACAGTTTAGCAATCAGCCCCAGCATTTT. Translating it yields CSARTPNGQFSNQPQHF.

This sequence joins TRBV20-1 and TRBJ1-5; possible D gene TRBD1, 6 bases. CDR3 size: 14 residues. Trimming removed 6 bases at V and 4 bases at J, with 16 bases between. Germline CDR1 and CDR2: DFQATT and SNEGSKA (reference sequence). The DNA of the CDR3 is TGCAGTGCCCCCCCCGGGGGCGGGAATCAGCCCCAGCATTTT. Its protein product is CSAPPGGGNQPQHF.

This clonotype was recorded only once. An end of the junction differs from the germline gene, which may be a read error. The chain carries TRBV7-3 and TRBJ1-1; tentative D call: TRBD1 (5 bases). Germline loops: CDR1 SGHTA, CDR2 FQGTGA. There are 13 residues in the CDR3. CDR3 sequence (DNA): TGTACCAGCAGCCGACAGAGAAACACTGAAGCTTTCTTT. This encodes CTSSRQRNTEAFF.

This sequence joins TRBV2 and TRBJ1-1; D is undetermined. With 7 bases removed from V and 8 bases from J, the gap between germline ends came to 20 bases. Germline V lookup: CDR1 SNHLY, CDR2 FYNNEI. CDR3 length equals 14 residues. This CDR3 is CASTRVRAGGEAFF. CDR3 nucleotide sequence: TGTGCCAGCACCCGAGTGAGGGCCGGAGGGGAAGCTTTCTTT.